This T cell receptor (beta chain) was recovered during a study of OX40 agonist ivuxolimab in advanced cancers. Study context: The patients received ivuxolimab by intravenous route every 2 weeks at 0.01 to 10 mg/kg. Partial responses were achieved by three patients, one with hepatocellular carcinoma and two with cutaneous melanoma.

Repertoires were generated with immunoSEQ multiplex PCR, while TCRdb's copy carries only in-frame clones and drops some. The data show over 25,000 clones, around 80% seen once. Comments on this clone: As yet, its antigen is unknown.

This CDR3 is 16 amino acids long. Overall study findings and caveats: Among T cells, CD8+ cells averaged more expanded clones than CD4+ cells.

The material was CD4+ or CD8+ T cells sorted from blood, obtained in a trial of the OX40 agonist ivuxolimab. The sequence derives from an adult with an advanced solid tumor such as melanoma, head and neck, liver or kidney cancer. The chain has TRBV21-1 and TRBJ2-2; TRBD1 is the table's D call and was not checked against the DNA. TRBV21-1 is given as a pseudogene. CDR3 protein: CASSKDRDRDTGELFF. The CDR3 region has the DNA TGTGCCAGCAGCAAAGACCGGGACAGGGACACCGGGGAGCTGTTTTTT.